This entry lists 12 T cell receptor beta chains sequenced from one sample in a study of cytomegalovirus exposure and HLA in healthy donors. Researchers ran the PCR with 60 Vbeta and 13 Jbeta primers. Measured with immunoSEQ multiplex PCR; TCRdb has only the in-frame clones, and not every one. The sample yields approximately 130,000 clones, 80% seen once. Material for sequencing was PBMCs. These receptors all come from a woman aged 40 to 50 in good health and CMV-seronegative.

The chain couples TRBV27 to TRBJ1-5; 9 bases are a match to TRBD1. Germline CDR1 is MNHEY and CDR2 is SMNVEV (reference sequence). V lost 1 base to trimming and J lost 6 bases; unmatched junction nucleotides: 4. There are 15 residues in the CDR3. CDR3 nucleotide sequence: TGTGCCAGCAGTTTATACGGGACAGGGATTCAGCCCCAGCATTTT. Its protein is CASSLYGTGIQPQHF.

V usage is TRBV27 and J usage is TRBJ2-3; 8 nucleotides line up with TRBD2. The ends lost 6 bases at V and 4 bases at J; junction bases unmatched: 6. In germline, CDR1 is MNHEY, CDR2 SMNVEV (reference sequence). The CDR3 runs to 14 residues. The CDR3 loop reads CASRLSGSPDTQYF. Written as DNA, the CDR3 is TGTGCCAGCAGACTCAGCGGGAGCCCAGATACGCAGTATTTT.

This chain joins TRBV11-3 and TRBJ2-1; possible D gene TRBD1, 5 bases. V was trimmed by 3 bases and J by 10 bases, leaving 10 bases between them. Germline V CDR1 and CDR2: SGHNT, YENEEA. The length of the CDR3 is 12 residues. The CDR3 nucleotides are TGTGCCAGCAGCTTGAGAGACAGCGAGCAGTTCTTC. Translating it yields CASSLRDSEQFF. The entire variable domain, with the rest obtained from reference TRBV11-3 and TRBJ2-1, is as follows: EAGVVQSPRYKIIEKKQPVAFWCNPISGHNTLYWYLQNLGQGPELLIRYENEEAVDDSQLPKDRFSAERLKGVDSTLKIQPAELGDSAVYLCASSLRDSEQFFGPGTRLTVL.

The genes are TRBV28 and TRBJ2-7, with a possible D match to TRBD1 (6 bases). The germline V gene encodes CDR1 MDHEN and CDR2 SYDVKM. The CDR3 runs to 15 residues. Trimming took off 5 bases at V and 2 bases at J, with 16 bases between the two ends. CDR3: CASSMDSGLTYEQYF. CDR3 in DNA: TGTGCCAGCAGTATGGACAGTGGCCTGACCTACGAGCAGTACTTC.

This chain uses TRBV6-1 with TRBJ2-3; TRBD2 matches 8 bases. V was pared by 5 bases and J by 0 bases, with 1 base of the junction left unmatched. This CDR3 is 14 amino acids long. CDR1 is MNHNS, CDR2 SASEGT, per germline. The DNA of the CDR3 is TGTGCCAGCAGTTTAGCGGGGAGCACAGATACGCAGTATTTT. This sequence encodes CASSLAGSTDTQYF.

The V gene is TRBV5-6, the J gene TRBJ1-2, with 12 positions matching TRBD1. The CDR3 has 14 amino acids. CDR1 and CDR2 from the germline V gene are SGHDT and YYEEEE. V was clipped by 10 bases and J by 8 bases; unmatched bases: 12. Written as DNA, the CDR3 is TGTGCCTACTCCACCGGGACAGGGGGCGACGGCTACACCTTC. Encoded protein: CAYSTGTGGDGYTF.

The chain has TRBV6-6 and TRBJ1-5; TRBD1 is a possible D gene (6 bases). The CDR3 is made up of 14 amino acids. The V end lost 6 bases, the J end lost 7 bases, and 16 bases lay between the germline ends. Germline CDR1 reads MNHNY; CDR2 reads SVGAGI (reference sequence). CDR3 bases: TGTGCCAGCAGCAAGTCAGGGGCGGGCCAGCCCCAGCATTTT. Amino acids: CASSKSGAGQPQHF.

The chain recombines TRBV19 with TRBJ1-1; D call uncertain. From germline, CDR1 is LNHDA and CDR2 SQIVND (reference sequence). The CDR3 has 15 residues. Trimming shortened V by 1 base and J by 0 bases, and 9 bases separated the two germline ends. CDR3 bases: TGTGCCAGTAGTATAGCTGAACTGATGAACACTGAAGCTTTCTTT. Protein: CASSIAELMNTEAFF.

The chain carries TRBV6-1 and TRBJ2-7; D possibly corresponds to TRBD1 (5 bases). Trimming removed 7 bases from V and 3 bases from J, with 16 bases in between. Germline lookup yields CDR1 MNHNS and CDR2 SASEGT. CDR3 length: 14 residues. Here the CDR3 DNA reads TGTGCCAGCACCCCTACCAGGGCGTACTACGAGCAGTACTTC. Translated: CASTPTRAYYEQYF.

The chain has TRBV12-5 and TRBJ1-5, with a possible D match to TRBD1 (5 bases). The CDR3 extends over 18 amino acids. V shed 0 bases and J shed 7 bases, with 22 bases lying between them. CDR1 and CDR2 from the germline V gene are LGHNT and FRNRAP. The CDR3 DNA reads as TGTGCTAGTGGTTTGGTATCTTCTCTTGGGGCTCCCGGGCAGCCCCAGCATTTT. Translated, it gives CASGLVSSLGAPGQPQHF.

The genes are TRBV19 and TRBJ2-7; possible D gene TRBD2, 6 bases. The CDR3 has 15 residues. From germline, CDR1 is LNHDA and CDR2 SQIVND (reference sequence). V was cut by 3 bases and J by 2 bases, with 14 bases left in between. The CDR3 spells CASSIGAGQAYEQYF. The CDR3 region has the DNA TGTGCCAGTAGTATTGGGGCGGGGCAGGCCTACGAGCAGTACTTC.

This clone was seen once. V usage is TRBV29-1 and J usage is TRBJ1-1, with unresolved D. The V gene lost 7 bases and the J gene lost 0 bases, with 9 bases spanning the gap. The CDR3 has 12 amino acids. From germline, CDR1 is SQVTM and CDR2 ANQGSEA. The CDR3 sequence is CSGSTMNTEAFF. The CDR3 nucleotides read TGCAGCGGGAGTACTATGAACACTGAAGCTTTCTTT. The whole variable domain, remainder taken from reference TRBV29-1 and TRBJ1-1, is SAVISQKPSRDICQRGTSLTIQCQVDSQVTMMFWYRQQPGQSLTLIATANQGSEATYESGFVIDKFPISRPNLTFSTLTVSNMSPEDSSIYLCSGSTMNTEAFFGQGTRLTVV.